The rows below give T cell receptor beta chains drawn from one sample of a study of blood T cell repertoires in COVID-19. TCRdb's table, derived via immunoSEQ multiplex PCR, lists solely in-frame clones and lacks some. The sample yields about 180,000 clones, over 80% seen once. The sample consisted of peripheral blood. The source of these receptors is a woman between 70 and 85 years old with COVID-19, enrolled during active disease. Both conserved end residues are part of each CDR3. Fields, in order: J gene, clone size, V gene, D gene, CDR3 protein, CDR3 DNA. The D gene is left open where the match is weak. Clone sizes are given selectively: once, few, many, or a class where the clone is expanded.

J: TRBJ2-1
size: few
V: TRBV18
D: -
CDR3: CASSPVSYNEQFF
DNA: TGTGCCAGCTCACCCGTTAGTTACAATGAGCAGTTCTTC

J: TRBJ2-3
size: -
V: TRBV20-1
D: TRBD1
CDR3: CSAGQGDTQYF
DNA: TGCAGTGCTGGACAGGGGGATACGCAGTATTTT

J: TRBJ1-5
size: -
V: TRBV20-1
D: -
CDR3: CSASVVGVSNQPQHF
DNA: TGCAGTGCTAGTGTCGTCGGGGTTAGCAATCAGCCCCAGCATTTT

J: TRBJ2-5
size: -
V: TRBV5-1
D: -
CDR3: CASSLGGNQETQYF
DNA: TGCGCCAGCAGCTTGGGTGGCAACCAAGAGACCCAGTACTTC

J: TRBJ1-3
size: -
V: TRBV7-2
D: TRBD1
CDR3: CASSRRTGGDNTIYF
DNA: TGTGCCAGCAGCCGCCGGACAGGGGGGGACAACACCATATATTTT

J: TRBJ2-1
size: -
V: TRBV24-1
D: TRBD1
CDR3: CATSARDRAYNEQFF
DNA: TGTGCCACCAGTGCAAGGGACAGGGCCTACAATGAGCAGTTCTTC

J: TRBJ2-5
size: -
V: TRBV3-1/TRBV3-2
D: TRBD2
CDR3: CASSRTSGTETQYF
DNA: TGTGCCAGCAGCCGCACTAGCGGGACAGAGACCCAGTACTTC

J: TRBJ2-5
size: few
V: TRBV5-1
D: -
CDR3: CASSLGGTDQETQYF
DNA: TGCGCCAGCAGCTTGGGTGGGACTGACCAAGAGACCCAGTACTTC

J: TRBJ2-3
size: -
V: TRBV9
D: TRBD2
CDR3: CASSSREGSTDTQYF
DNA: TGTGCCAGCAGCTCCAGGGAGGGATCCACAGATACGCAGTATTTT

J: TRBJ2-5
size: -
V: TRBV19
D: -
CDR3: CASSPRTGVGETQYF
DNA: TGTGCCAGTAGTCCACGGACTGGCGTGGGGGAGACCCAGTACTTC

J: TRBJ1-4
size: few
V: TRBV30
D: -
CDR3: CAWSGGHRLFF
DNA: TGTGCCTGGAGTGGCGGACATAGACTGTTTTTT

J: TRBJ2-3
size: -
V: TRBV7-8
D: TRBD1
CDR3: CASSSRTGGVTDTQYF
DNA: TGTGCCAGCAGCTCTAGGACAGGGGGCGTCACAGATACGCAGTATTTT

J: TRBJ2-7
size: few
V: TRBV28
D: TRBD2
CDR3: CASSPTSVVHEQYF
DNA: TGTGCCAGCAGCCCTACTAGCGTAGTACACGAGCAGTACTTC

J: TRBJ1-5
size: -
V: TRBV27
D: -
CDR3: CASSLTSLIGRSNQPQHF
DNA: TGTGCCAGCAGTTTAACGTCGTTAATAGGGAGAAGCAATCAGCCCCAGCATTTT

J: TRBJ2-4
size: -
V: TRBV30
D: TRBD1
CDR3: CAWGERDREYF
DNA: TGTGCCTGGGGGGAGCGGGACAGGGAGTACTTC

J: TRBJ1-4
size: -
V: TRBV18
D: TRBD1
CDR3: CASSPTGGGEKLFF
DNA: TGTGCCAGCTCACCTACAGGGGGAGGTGAAAAACTGTTTTTT

J: TRBJ1-6
size: -
V: TRBV2
D: -
CDR3: CASSEGRDFHF
DNA: TGTGCCAGCAGTGAAGGCAGGGACTTCCACTTT

J: TRBJ1-1
size: -
V: TRBV27
D: -
CDR3: CASGRGRENTEAFF
DNA: TGTGCCAGCGGCCGAGGACGGGAGAACACTGAAGCTTTCTTT

J: TRBJ2-7
size: -
V: TRBV7-2
D: -
CDR3: CASSLEAGYSYEQYF
DNA: TGTGCCAGCAGCTTAGAGGCGGGATACTCCTACGAGCAGTACTTC

J: TRBJ1-1
size: few
V: TRBV6-5
D: TRBD1
CDR3: CASSSRDRGLFEAFF
DNA: TGTGCCAGCAGTTCCCGGGACAGGGGACTCTTTGAAGCTTTCTTT

J: TRBJ2-3
size: -
V: TRBV21-1
D: -
CDR3: CASSKVSGGSRHTQYF
DNA: TGTGCCAGCAGCAAAGTGTCGGGAGGGTCCCGGCATACGCAGTATTTT

J: TRBJ1-5
size: -
V: TRBV20-1
D: TRBD1
CDR3: CSASRDREAQPQHF
DNA: TGCAGTGCTAGTCGGGACAGGGAGGCTCAGCCCCAGCATTTT

J: TRBJ2-3
size: -
V: TRBV5-6
D: TRBD2
CDR3: CASSPTGRRIQREEGTQYF
DNA: TGTGCCAGCAGCCCGACAGGGAGGAGAATCCAGCGGGAGGAGGGAACGCAGTATTTT

J: TRBJ2-7
size: -
V: TRBV5-4
D: TRBD2
CDR3: CASSSAGAFSHYEQYF
DNA: TGTGCCAGCAGCTCAGCGGGAGCTTTCTCTCACTACGAGCAGTACTTC

J: TRBJ2-7
size: -
V: TRBV7-8
D: TRBD1
CDR3: CASSAGQGLYEQYF
DNA: TGTGCCAGCAGCGCGGGACAGGGGCTCTACGAGCAGTACTTC